This is a list of T cell receptor beta chains from one sample in a study of monozygotic twins with inflammatory bowel disease. Following a re-call of the 5' RACE reads, TCRdb has one entry per CDR3 protein and lacks DNA. This specimen shows around 190,000 distinct CDR3 sequences; the ten leading clones hold 1.5% to 2%. Sequenced material: blood. The receptors stem from a human donor with ulcerative colitis or Crohn's disease, or a healthy co-twin of an affected twin (not recorded which). Both conserved end residues are part of each CDR3. Fields, in order: J gene, V gene, CDR3 protein.

TRBJ2-3 | TRBV6-5 | CASSTHQGGTQYF
TRBJ1-1 | TRBV6-5 | CASSYSGGGLGTEAFF
TRBJ2-3 | TRBV7-2 | CASSPRATTDTQYF
TRBJ2-5 | TRBV9 | CASSTTSGGVETQYF
TRBJ2-7 | TRBV2 | CASIEADHSYEQYF
TRBJ1-2 | TRBV29-1 | CSVGPGQRNYGYTF
TRBJ1-5 | TRBV27 | CASSFGGASNQPQHF
TRBJ2-7 | TRBV7-9 | CASSFAGGEQYF
TRBJ1-1 | TRBV5-1 | CASSSWGGASTEAFF
TRBJ2-3 | TRBV20-1 | CSANSGTATDTQYF
TRBJ2-1 | TRBV7-2 | CASTRTGTSNEQFF
TRBJ2-2 | TRBV20-1 | CSARDWASGDVGELFF
TRBJ2-5 | TRBV20-1 | CSARSAGGETQYF
TRBJ2-3 | TRBV6-5 | CASSSQRGDTDTQYF
TRBJ2-2 | TRBV12-3/TRBV12-4 | CASIAGITNTGELFF
TRBJ1-2 | TRBV28 | CASRGQGPYYTF
TRBJ2-7 | TRBV20-1 | CSARGGFPLYEQYF
TRBJ1-2 | TRBV7-9 | CASSPDTYGYTF
TRBJ1-5 | TRBV10-3 | CAISELPESNQPQHF
TRBJ2-1 | TRBV3-1 | CASSHARWGGQPNEQFF
TRBJ2-7 | TRBV6-1 | CASSRLRQGLNSYEQYF
TRBJ2-1 | TRBV18 | CASSPPLAGYDEQFF
TRBJ1-2 | TRBV2 | CASSREGAAYGYTF
TRBJ1-5 | TRBV4-1 | CASSQEVGDQPQHF